Presented here are 20 T cell receptor beta chains from one specimen sequenced in a study of T cell responses to AZD1222 COVID-19 vaccine. Generated by immunoSEQ multiplex PCR, the TCRdb table keeps only in-frame clones and is missing some. The sample contains around 150,000 clones, about 91% of which appear only once. This specimen consisted of peripheral blood, obtained on day 0 of AZD1222 vaccination. These receptors were taken from an adult in good health.

V usage is TRBV6-5 and J usage is TRBJ1-1, with a possible D match to TRBD1 (5 bases). V was clipped by 7 bases and J by 1 base, with 13 bases between them. The CDR3 has 14 residues. The germline V gene encodes CDR1 MNHEY and CDR2 SVGAGI. The chain's CDR3 is CASIRQHTNTEAFF. The CDR3 region has the DNA TGTGCCAGCATCCGACAGCATACGAACACTGAAGCTTTCTTT.

The V call is TRBV9, the J call TRBJ2-5; TRBD1 or TRBD2 may be the D gene (5 bases each). The V end was cut by 4 bases, the J end by 5 bases, with 12 bases between. This CDR3 comprises 13 residues. Germline V gene sequence: CDR1 SGDLS, CDR2 YYNGEE. CDR3 bases: TGTGCCAGCAGCCTTGGGGGAGTGGAGACCCAGTACTTC. Its translation: CASSLGGVETQYF. Full variable domain (outside the CDR3, taken from reference TRBV9 and TRBJ2-5): DSGVTQTPKHLITATGQRVTLRCSPRSGDLSVYWYQQSLDQGLQFLIQYYNGEERAKGNILERFSAQQFPDLHSELNLSSLELGDSALYFCASSLGGVETQYFGPGTRLLVL.

This chain joins TRBV19 and TRBJ2-4; the match to TRBD1 covers 8 bases. V lost 3 bases, J lost 2 bases, and 12 bases stayed unmatched. This CDR3 spans 18 amino acids. Germline CDR1 LNHDA, CDR2 SQIVND (reference sequence). This CDR3 is CASSIHTGGEGTKNIQYF. CDR3 nucleotide sequence: TGTGCCAGTAGTATCCACACAGGGGGAGAGGGGACCAAAAACATTCAGTACTTC. The full variable domain, its missing parts supplied by reference TRBV19 and TRBJ2-4, is DGGITQSPKYLFRKEGQNVTLSCEQNLNHDAMYWYRQDPGQGLRLIYYSQIVNDFQKGDIAEGYSVSREKKESFPLTVTSAQKNPTAFYLCASSIHTGGEGTKNIQYFGAGTRLSVL.

The J gene is TRBJ1-5, the V gene TRBV9; unclear D gene. With 5 bases removed from V and 1 base from J, the gap between germline ends came to 13 bases. This CDR3 has 15 amino acids. Germline-derived CDR1 and CDR2 are SGDLS and YYNGEE. CDR3 DNA sequence: TGTGCCAGCAGTCCTACGGGCATAAGCAATCAGCCCCAGCATTTT. Its translation is CASSPTGISNQPQHF. Full variable domain (rest looked up from reference TRBV9 and TRBJ1-5): DSGVTQTPKHLITATGQRVTLRCSPRSGDLSVYWYQQSLDQGLQFLIQYYNGEERAKGNILERFSAQQFPDLHSELNLSSLELGDSALYFCASSPTGISNQPQHFGDGTRLSIL.

The chain combines TRBV3-1 (or the pseudogene TRBV3-2) with TRBJ2-3; D ambiguous. The V gene lost 1 base and the J gene lost 0 bases, with 2 bases spanning the gap. This CDR3 contains 13 residues. Germline CDR1 reads LGHDT; CDR2 reads YNNKEL (reference sequence). The CDR3 loop reads CASSQASTDTQYF. Here the CDR3 DNA reads TGTGCCAGCAGCCAAGCTAGCACAGATACGCAGTATTTT.

The chain couples TRBV28 to TRBJ1-1; D is uncertain. The length of the CDR3 is 15 residues. Trimming pared 5 bases from V and 1 base from J, leaving 14 bases between. The V gene's germline CDR1 is MDHEN and CDR2 SYDVKM. The CDR3 nucleotides are TGTGCCAGCAGTCCAGCCACGTGGGAGAACACTGAAGCTTTCTTT. It is translated as CASSPATWENTEAFF. The full variable domain, in which reference TRBV28 and TRBJ1-1 provide the parts outside the CDR3, is DVKVTQSSRYLVKRTGEKVFLECVQDMDHENMFWYRQDPGLGLRLIYFSYDVKMKEKGDIPEGYSVSREKKERFSLILESASTNQTSMYLCASSPATWENTEAFFGQGTRLTVV.

The rearrangement joins TRBV7-9 to TRBJ2-1; no clear D. Germline lookup yields CDR1 SEHNR and CDR2 FQNEAQ (reference sequence). Trimming cost V 2 bases and J 5 bases, with 4 bases left between them. The CDR3 has 12 residues. The CDR3 DNA reads as TGTGCCAGCAGCTTACAGGACAATGAGCAGTTCTTC. Protein sequence: CASSLQDNEQFF.

This chain joins TRBV5-1 and TRBJ1-1; D remains unclear. Germline loops: CDR1 SGHRS, CDR2 YFSETQ. The ends were cut back, 0 bases at V and 2 bases at J, with 8 bases in the middle. CDR3 length: 14 residues. CDR3 protein: CASSLGILNTEAFF. CDR3 nucleotides: TGCGCCAGCAGCTTGGGAATTCTTAACACTGAAGCTTTCTTT.

This sequence joins TRBV5-8 and TRBJ1-2, with unresolved D. Germline CDR1 and CDR2: SGHTS and YDEGEE. The CDR3 is 13 residues long. The ends were cut back, 4 bases at V and 1 base at J, with 8 bases in the middle. CDR3 region: CASSPDGNYGYTF. The CDR3 DNA reads as TGTGCCAGCAGCCCGGACGGTAACTATGGCTACACCTTC.

The CDR3 bases are TGTGCCAGCAGTTACTCGGGTTCAGACCCAAACTATGGCTACACCTTC. Its translation: CASSYSGSDPNYGYTF. V usage is TRBV6-5 and J usage is TRBJ1-2; D uncertain. Trimming took 0 bases from V and 2 from J, leaving 13 bases between them. The germline V gene encodes CDR1 MNHEY and CDR2 SVGAGI. This CDR3 is 16 amino acids long.

The rearrangement uses TRBV4-2 and TRBJ2-7; D gene uncertain. The germline V gene has CDR1 LGHNA and CDR2 YNFKEQ. This CDR3 comprises 13 residues. V was pared by 1 base and J by 3 bases, with 7 bases between. Written as DNA, the CDR3 is TGTGCCAGCAGCCAAGTATTGAGCTACGAGCAGTACTTC. Translation gives CASSQVLSYEQYF.

The chain employs TRBV7-2 and TRBJ2-3; D is unresolved. The germline V gene has CDR1 SGHTA and CDR2 FQGNSA. The CDR3 extends over 15 amino acids. The ends were cut back, 2 bases at V and 2 bases at J, with 11 bases in the middle. Here the CDR3 reads CASSLYQLSTDTQYF. The CDR3 DNA reads TGTGCCAGCAGCTTATACCAGCTATCCACAGATACGCAGTATTTT.

The CDR3 sequence: CASSQGFGLAGEQYF. As DNA, the CDR3 is TGTGCCAGCAGCCAAGGATTCGGACTAGCGGGCGAGCAGTACTTC. This chain links TRBV3-1 (or the pseudogene TRBV3-2) with TRBJ2-7; TRBD2 aligns across 11 bases. This CDR3 is 15 amino acids long. CDR1 is LGHDT, CDR2 YNNKEL, per germline (reference sequence). The junction had 5 bases not matched to a gene; V was cut back by 1 base and J by 6 bases.

This chain connects TRBV7-8 to TRBJ2-6; D not certain. Germline CDR1 SGHVS, CDR2 FQNEAQ. V shed 1 base and J shed 0 bases, with 10 bases lying between them. The CDR3 spans 17 residues. The DNA for the CDR3 is TGTGCCAGCAGCTTAGTCGGCCTCCCCTCTGGGGCCAACGTCCTGACTTTC. Its protein product is CASSLVGLPSGANVLTF.

CDR3 DNA sequence: TGCGCCAGCAGCTCTACCCCCGGGAGCACAGATACGCAGTATTTT. Translating it yields CASSSTPGSTDTQYF. V and J are TRBV5-1 and TRBJ2-3; D call uncertain. CDR1 and CDR2 (germline): SGHRS, YFSETQ. The length of the CDR3 is 15 residues. The germline V and J ends were trimmed by 3 bases and 0 bases, with 11 bases remaining between them.

In this sample, this clone turned up a few times. The V gene is TRBV15, the J gene TRBJ2-1; TRBD2 is a possible D gene (5 bases). V lost 0 bases and J lost 8, with 14 bases in between. The CDR3 sequence is 15 residues long. Germline-derived CDR1 and CDR2 are LNHNV and YYDKDF (reference sequence). In DNA form, the CDR3 reads TGTGCCACCAGCAGAGATCGGGGTAGTATAGATGAGCAGTTCTTC. It is translated as CATSRDRGSIDEQFF.

The chain employs TRBV19 and TRBJ2-5; D call uncertain. Trimming removed 11 bases from V and 1 base from J, with 11 bases in between. The CDR3 length is 12 residues. CDR1 and CDR2 (germline): LNHDA, SQIVND (reference sequence). The CDR3 DNA sequence: TGTGCCTCTGAGAACTCCCAAGAGACCCAGTACTTC. This encodes CASENSQETQYF.

The genes are TRBV29-1 and TRBJ2-5; D may be TRBD1 or TRBD2 (7 bases each). In germline, CDR1 is SQVTM, CDR2 ANQGSEA. This CDR3 comprises 12 residues. Deletions cut 2 bases from V and 9 bases from J, with 13 bases between. This CDR3 reads CSVEQGGLAQYF. The DNA for the CDR3 is TGCAGCGTTGAACAGGGGGGGTTGGCCCAGTACTTC.

This chain uses TRBV25-1 with TRBJ1-3, with D tentatively TRBD1 (5 bases). The CDR3 contains 16 residues. Germline loops: CDR1 MGHDK, CDR2 SYGVNS. V lost 8 bases and J lost 0, with 17 bases in between. CDR3 sequence reads: CASGYQTGFSGNTIYF. The CDR3 DNA follows: TGTGCCAGCGGGTACCAAACAGGTTTCTCTGGAAACACCATATATTTT.

V gene TRBV28 combines with J gene TRBJ1-5; a possible D gene is TRBD1 (5 bases). Germline-derived CDR1 and CDR2 are MDHEN and SYDVKM. The CDR3 sequence is 18 residues long. Trimming removed 5 bases from V and 4 bases from J, with 24 bases in between. CDR3 protein: CASSLPLGDPSGNQPQHF. The CDR3 region has the DNA TGTGCCAGCAGTCTACCCCTAGGGGACCCAAGTGGGAATCAGCCCCAGCATTTT.